This note documents a single TCR beta chain sequence. The sample comes from a study of blood T cell repertoires in COVID-19. Overall study: Sources were T cells, B-cell-depleted T cells, or PBMCs; the material itself was cDNA or gDNA.

Original analysis: Nucleated cell number was recorded as an estimate derived from reference gene primer amplification. Here immunoSEQ multiplex PCR was the method, and the copy in TCRdb shows in-frame clones only, minus some. Clone size and the V and J calls come from that table; the DNA yielded D and trimming. Of some 190,000 clones in the sample, about nine tenths were seen once. From germline, CDR1 is LNHDA and CDR2 SQIVND (reference sequence). V shed 6 bases and J 1 base; nucleotides not matched to a gene: 4. The length of the CDR3 is 15 residues. The source is a man aged 25 to 45 with acute or convalescent COVID-19. This chain joins TRBV19 and TRBJ1-5; 9 nucleotides agree with TRBD1. The sample taken for sequencing was peripheral blood. CDR3 region: CASRPDRGSNQPQHF. The CDR3 DNA follows: TGTGCCAGTAGACCGGACAGGGGAAGCAATCAGCCCCAGCATTTT.